One sample yielded the 25 T cell receptor beta chains listed below, sequenced in a study of prognosis after radiotherapy for stage I lung cancer. From genomic DNA, TCR beta CDR3 was amplified by two-round multiplex PCR. First-round PCR amplification was performed with primers specific to each TRBV and TRBJ gene. TCRdb itself ran the multiplex PCR reads through MiXCR, one entry per CDR3 protein. The sample holds roughly 20,000 distinct CDR3 sequences; 40% to 45% are singletons and the top ten take 30% to 35%. The sample in question was PBMCs, obtained before or after stereotactic body radiation therapy (not recorded which). The receptors derive from a donor aged 50 or older with non-small cell lung cancer.

This clonotype was seen a few times. Only one base separates this from a far larger clonotype, so it likely reflects a read error. The CDR3 ends on some other residue instead of the conserved phenylalanine or tryptophan, so this is likely a read error. The rearrangement uses TRBV6-2 or TRBV6-3 and TRBJ1-2, with D uncertain. Germline V gives CDR1 MNHEY, CDR2 SVGEGT. V was clipped by 5 bases and J by 4 bases, with 14 bases between them. The CDR3 spans 14 residues. The CDR3, as DNA: TGTGCCAGCAGTCCCCGGACCGGCCTCTATGGCTACACCTCC. It is translated as CASSPRTGLYGYTS.

At least ten counts were recorded for this clonotype. J is TRBJ2-7 and V is TRBV28, with a tentative D call TRBD2 (6 bases). Trimming left V 3 bases short and J 3 bases short, with 15 bases between. The germline CDR1 and CDR2 sequences are MDHEN and SYDVKM. The CDR3 runs 15 residues. This CDR3 is CASSFIGTEGYEQYF. Here the CDR3 DNA reads TGTGCCAGCAGTTTCATCGGGACGGAGGGCTACGAGCAGTACTTC.

Concerning this clonotype itself: A read error may produce the germline difference seen at one junction end. The J gene is TRBJ2-2, the V gene TRBV6-1, with D unclear. Germline CDR1 MNHNS, CDR2 SASEGT. The CDR3 is 13 amino acids. CDR3 region: CASSEVYTAELFF. For the CDR3, the DNA is TGTGCCAGCAGTGAAGTGTACACCGCGGAGCTTTTTTTT.

This clonotype was detected many times. V gene TRBV7-9 combines with J gene TRBJ2-6; 7 nucleotides line up with TRBD1. Unmatched junction bases numbered 10, after V lost 5 bases and J lost 0 bases. This CDR3 is 18 amino acids long. Germline V lookup: CDR1 SEHNR, CDR2 FQNEAQ (reference sequence). DNA for the CDR3: TGTGCCAGCAGCCTATTGACAGGGTGGTTCTCTGGGGCCAACGTCCTGACTTTC. Translated, it gives CASSLLTGWFSGANVLTF.

Ten or more counts support this clonotype. One end of the junction varies from germline; a read error may be responsible. The chain carries TRBV6-2 or TRBV6-3 and TRBJ2-3, with TRBD2 matching over 8 bases. The CDR3 is made up of 16 amino acids. Germline CDR1 MNHEY, CDR2 SVGEGT. The chain's CDR3 is CASSDSGTSDTDTQYF. CDR3 sequence (DNA): TGTGCCAGCAGTGACTCGGGGACTAGTGACACAGATACGCAGTATTTT.

V and J are TRBV6-1 and TRBJ2-5; D is tentatively TRBD1 or TRBD2 (5 bases each). Germline V gives CDR1 MNHNS, CDR2 SASEGT. The CDR3 covers 16 residues. V lost 2 bases and J lost 5, with 18 bases in between. CDR3 loop: CASSETPGRRRETQYF. Written as DNA, the CDR3 is TGTGCCAGCAGTGAAACGCCGGGACGGAGAAGGGAGACCCAGTACTTC.

V is TRBV6-1 and J is TRBJ2-6; no reliable D call. V gave up 7 bases and J gave up 0 bases, with 10 bases separating them. This CDR3 has 15 residues. CDR1 is MNHNS, CDR2 SASEGT, per germline. CDR3 in amino acids: CASTDGDSGANVLTF. The CDR3 region has the DNA TGTGCCAGCACTGATGGGGACTCTGGGGCCAACGTCCTGACTTTC.

Worth noting for this clonotype: A far larger clone is only one base removed, so a read error is likely. This sequence joins TRBV7-2 and TRBJ2-1; no firm D call. CDR1 is SGHTA, CDR2 FQGNSA, per germline. V lost 2 bases and J lost 4, with 12 bases in between. The CDR3 is 15 amino acids. The DNA of the CDR3 is TGTGCCAGCAGCTTATTCTCGGGCCGGTACAATGAGCAGTTCTTC. It yields the protein CASSLFSGRYNEQFF.

This clonotype is labeled as medium-sized. The J gene is TRBJ1-6, the V gene TRBV20-1; the D gene is possibly TRBD1 (5 bases). Trimming took off 0 bases at V and 5 bases at J, with 11 bases between the two ends. This CDR3 is built from 15 residues. CDR1 is DFQATT, CDR2 SNEGSKA, per germline (reference sequence). The CDR3 protein is CSARDPNRNNSPLHF. CDR3 sequence (DNA): TGCAGTGCTAGAGATCCTAACAGGAATAATTCACCCCTCCACTTT.

Turning to this clonotype: The limits of the CDR3 on the DNA are not certain, so only TCRdb's listed CDR3 is given. The chain carries TRBV5-6 and TRBJ1-5; the D call of TRBD1 is as the table states it, not checked on the DNA. The CDR3 region is 17 residues in length, termini included. CDR1 SGHDT and CDR2 YYEEEE come from the germline V gene. CDR3 sequence: CASSSTGFGAGNQPQHF.

The chain joins TRBV11-3 to TRBJ2-1; TRBD2 aligns across 10 bases. This CDR3 region has 14 residues. Losses at the gene ends were 0 bases for V and 14 bases for J; bases not matched to a gene: 7. CDR1 is SGHNT, CDR2 YENEEA, per germline. Here the CDR3 reads CASSLESGTSVEFF. CDR3 DNA: TGTGCCAGCAGCTTAGAGTCCGGGACTAGCGTGGAGTTCTTC.

Comments on this clonotype: This may stem from a read error, because a much larger clone lies one nucleotide away. The chain uses TRBV27 and TRBJ2-5, with D perhaps assigned TRBD1 or TRBD2 (6 bases each). The V and J ends lost 6 bases and 5 bases respectively, with 13 bases between them. This CDR3 contains 13 residues. Germline CDR1 reads MNHEY; CDR2 reads SMNVEV (reference sequence). For the CDR3, the DNA is TGTGCCAGCAGGCTACAGGGAGGCGAGACCCAGTACTTC. Translating it yields CASRLQGGETQYF.

This clonotype was observed at least ten times. A much bigger clone sits one base away, suggesting this may be a read error. The CDR3 coding sequence is TGTGCCAGCGGCGTATCCTCGGCCGGGGAGCTGTTTTTT. Protein: CASGVSSAGELFF. The rearrangement links TRBV9 to TRBJ2-2; no clear D. The CDR3 sequence is 13 residues long. Germline V lookup: CDR1 SGDLS, CDR2 YYNGEE.

This clonotype was counted at least ten times. The V gene is TRBV2, the J gene TRBJ2-7, with a possible D match to TRBD1 (5 bases). Germline V gene lookup returns CDR1 SNHLY and CDR2 FYNNEI. Trimming left V 2 bases short and J 4 bases short, with 18 bases between. The CDR3 covers 16 residues. As DNA, the CDR3 is TGTGCCAGCAGTGAACGCCTGGGGCAGTACCTTTACGAGCAGTACTTC. It encodes CASSERLGQYLYEQYF.

A note on this clonotype: A much larger clone sits a single nucleotide away, making a read error possible. The chain combines TRBV12-3 or TRBV12-4 with TRBJ2-7; D not certain. This CDR3 spans 14 amino acids. The CDR3: CGSSLQESIHEQYF. The DNA of the CDR3 is TGTGGCAGCAGTTTGCAGGAGAGCATACACGAGCAGTACTTC.

The chain joins TRBV28 to TRBJ1-6; a possible D gene is TRBD1 (5 bases). The CDR3 length is 15 residues. Trimming shortened V by 3 bases and J by 4 bases, and 10 bases separated the two germline ends. Germline V CDR1 and CDR2: MDHEN, SYDVKM. Written as DNA, the CDR3 is TGTGCCAGCAGTTTCGTGGGGGGATATAATTCACCCCTCCACTTT. The encoded protein is CASSFVGGYNSPLHF. The full variable domain, rest sourced from reference TRBV28 and TRBJ1-6, is DVKVTQSSRYLVKRTGEKVFLECVQDMDHENMFWYRQDPGLGLRLIYFSYDVKMKEKGDIPEGYSVSREKKERFSLILESASTNQTSMYLCASSFVGGYNSPLHFGNGTRLTVT.

CDR3 sequence reads: CASSNPARDTGELFF. The CDR3 region has the DNA TGTGCCAGCAGCAACCCCGCGCGGGACACCGGGGAGCTGTTTTTT. The J gene is TRBJ2-2, the V gene TRBV11-2, with D possibly TRBD2 on 5 matching bases. Trimming stripped 5 bases from V and 3 bases from J, with 13 bases between. This CDR3 is built from 15 residues. Per germline, CDR1 SGHAT and CDR2 FQNNGV.

This chain connects TRBV6-2 or TRBV6-3 to TRBJ2-1; 7 bases match TRBD2. The CDR3 is 15 residues long. The V gene end was trimmed by 4 bases and the J gene end by 4 bases; junction bases not matched to a gene: 7. Germline CDR1 reads MNHEY; CDR2 reads SVGEGT. CDR3 sequence (DNA): TGTGCCAGCAGTTTCCGGGCGGGAGCGTACAATGAGCAGTTCTTC. Translating it yields CASSFRAGAYNEQFF.

About this clonotype itself: At one of its ends the junction is not consistent with the germline gene, which may arise from a read error. This chain connects TRBV19 to TRBJ2-7; D is undetermined. The CDR3 is 12 residues long. Per germline, CDR1 LNHDA and CDR2 SQIVND (reference sequence). As DNA, the CDR3 is TGTGCCAGTGGTATGGGTTCGGTCGAGCAGTACTTC. Protein product: CASGMGSVEQYF.

This clonotype was recorded a few times. A much larger clone is a single base away; this may be a read error. The J gene is TRBJ1-5, the V gene TRBV12-3 or TRBV12-4; D uncertain. This CDR3 contains 13 residues. V lost 3 bases and J 0 bases, leaving 3 bases between the germline ends. CDR3 in amino acids: CASSLCSNQPQHF. CDR3 in DNA: TGTGCCAGCAGTTTGTGTAGCAATCAGCCCCAGCATTTT.

This clonotype was picked up many times. This chain connects TRBV20-1 to TRBJ2-4, with 15 nucleotides matching TRBD2. The ends lost 6 bases at V and 7 bases at J; junction bases unmatched: 7. Germline V gene lookup returns CDR1 DFQATT and CDR2 SNEGSKA (reference sequence). The CDR3 is 15 residues long. The CDR3 DNA reads as TGCAGTGCCAATCACGGGACTAGCGGGAGGAACATTCAGTACTTC. Amino acids: CSANHGTSGRNIQYF.

By sample fraction, this clonotype is medium-sized. J is TRBJ2-5 and V is TRBV28, with D perhaps matching TRBD1 or TRBD2 (5 bases each). TRBJ2-1 matches the DNA end more closely, so the J call is doubtful. Germline V CDR1 and CDR2: MDHEN, SYDVKM. This CDR3 comprises 12 residues. The CDR3 nucleotides read TGTGCCAGCCGGGACGAATACAATGAGCAGTTCTTC. As protein: CASRDEYNEQFF.

The V and J genes are TRBV11-3 and TRBJ1-2; possibly TRBD1 for D (5 bases). V shed 2 bases and J shed 5 bases, with 12 bases lying between them. From germline, CDR1 is SGHNT and CDR2 YENEEA. The CDR3 runs to 14 residues. CDR3: CASSLSTGAYGYTF. The CDR3 nucleotides read TGTGCCAGCAGCTTAAGTACTGGGGCATATGGCTACACCTTC.

Turning to this clonotype: Only one base separates this from a far larger clonotype, so it likely reflects a read error. This chain joins TRBV6-4 and TRBJ2-1, with D unresolved. V was pared by 5 bases and J by 3 bases, with 14 bases between. The CDR3 has 15 residues. Germline V lookup: CDR1 MRHNA, CDR2 SNTAGT. CDR3 in DNA: TGTGCCAGCAGTTACGGCAGCCCCTACTACAATGAGCAGTTCTTC. This encodes CASSYGSPYYNEQFF.

This clonotype was observed many times. J is TRBJ2-1 and V is TRBV3-1; possible D gene TRBD1, 6 bases. The V end lost 0 bases, the J end lost 9 bases, and 18 bases lay between the germline ends. Germline assignment: CDR1 LGHDT and CDR2 YNNKEL (reference sequence). The CDR3 is made up of 16 amino acids. The CDR3 region is CASSQDRGSIAGEQFF. In DNA form, the CDR3 reads TGTGCCAGCAGCCAAGATAGGGGGTCGATAGCCGGTGAGCAGTTCTTC.